The sequence of this T cell receptor beta chain was determined in a study of cytomegalovirus exposure and HLA in healthy donors. PCR involved 60 Vbeta and 13 Jbeta primers. Generated by immunoSEQ multiplex PCR, the TCRdb table keeps only in-frame clones and is missing some. The sample has fewer than 250,000 clones, about 72% seen once. Germline V gives CDR1 SEHNR, CDR2 FQNEAQ (reference sequence). The CDR3 covers 16 residues. Trimming took off 1 base at V and 5 bases at J, with 17 bases between the two ends. The sequence came from a male donor in good health and CMV-seronegative. The sequenced sample consisted of PBMCs. This sequence joins TRBV7-9 and TRBJ2-5, with a tentative D call TRBD2 (7 bases). The CDR3 coding sequence is TGTGCCAGCAGCTTAGGAGGGGGAGGGCCAGGGGAGACCCAGTACTTC. This gives the protein CASSLGGGGPGETQYF.